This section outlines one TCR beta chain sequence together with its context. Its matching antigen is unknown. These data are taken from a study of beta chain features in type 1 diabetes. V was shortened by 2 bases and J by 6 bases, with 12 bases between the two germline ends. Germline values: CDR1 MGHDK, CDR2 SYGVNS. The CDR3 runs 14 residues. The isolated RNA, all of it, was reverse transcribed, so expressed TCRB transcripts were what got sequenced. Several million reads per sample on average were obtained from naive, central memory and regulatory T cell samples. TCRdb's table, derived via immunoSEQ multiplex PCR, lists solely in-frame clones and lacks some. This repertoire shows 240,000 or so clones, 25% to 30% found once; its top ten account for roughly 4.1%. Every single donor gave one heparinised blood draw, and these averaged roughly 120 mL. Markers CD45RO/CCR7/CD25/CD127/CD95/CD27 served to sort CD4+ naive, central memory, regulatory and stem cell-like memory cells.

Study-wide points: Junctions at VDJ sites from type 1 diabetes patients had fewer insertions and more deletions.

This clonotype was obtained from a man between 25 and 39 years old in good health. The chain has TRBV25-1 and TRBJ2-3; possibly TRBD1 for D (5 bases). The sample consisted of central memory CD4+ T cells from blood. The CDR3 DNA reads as TGTGCCAGCAGTGAAGGATATGGGGCGGATACGCAGTATTTT. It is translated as CASSEGYGADTQYF.